The 3 T cell receptor beta chains below come from one sample, sequenced in a study of tumor-infiltrating lymphocytes in localized non-small cell lung cancer. The method was immunoSEQ multiplex PCR; TCRdb's version includes in-frame clones alone and lacks a portion of them. The data hold thousands of clones, with 58% observed a single time. Sequencing used uninvolved lung tissue not adjacent to the tumor. The receptors derive from a human donor with non-small cell lung cancer.

This rearrangement joins TRBV5-1 to TRBJ2-7, with TRBD1 matching 10 bases. The J segment lost 2 bases and the V segment lost 2 bases, leaving 4 bases of the junction unmatched. Looked up from germline, CDR1 is SGHRS and CDR2 is YFSETQ. This CDR3 has 15 residues. CDR3 nucleotides: TGCGCCAGCAGCTTTGGGGGGACAGGGGCCTACGAGCAGTACTTC. This gives the protein CASSFGGTGAYEQYF.

This clone was counted a few times. The J gene is TRBJ2-7, the V gene TRBV4-3; D is perhaps TRBD1 (6 bases). Germline V CDR1 and CDR2: LGHNA, YSLEER. The V end was cut by 3 bases, the J end by 3 bases, with 15 bases between. There are 15 residues in the CDR3. As DNA, the CDR3 is TGCGCCAGCAGCCAGCACAGGGAACGCTACTACGAGCAGTACTTC. Protein: CASSQHRERYYEQYF.

CDR3: CASSLGRGLAVNTGELFF. CDR3 nucleotide sequence: TGTGCCAGCAGCTTAGGTAGAGGACTAGCGGTAAACACCGGGGAGCTGTTTTTT. This chain links TRBV7-6 with TRBJ2-2, with 10 nucleotides matching TRBD2. This CDR3 spans 18 amino acids. The germline CDR1 and CDR2 sequences are SGHVS and FNYEAQ. The V segment lost 1 base and the J segment 2 bases; nucleotides outside the gene matches: 7.